This TCR beta chain was retrieved from a study of Ad26.COV2.S vaccination and SARS-CoV-2 variants. Across the study: The authors gave Ad26.COV2.S intramuscularly, either once or twice 56 days apart.

Study conclusions and caveats: Across vaccine and placebo recipients, the breadth of non-spike TCRs was similar. Measures of TCR breadth and depth may have fallen short of total T cell responses.

Clones were read by immunoSEQ multiplex PCR, and TCRdb kept only the in-frame ones, dropping some. Among about 460,000 clones, roughly nine tenths were seen once, and the ten largest hold under 2%. Treatment indicated: 15 to 20 received Ad26.COV2.S at low or high dose, single or two shots; about 5 received placebo; per-sample allocation not given. Samples came from day 63 after the first vaccine or placebo injection. A single count supports this clone. The antigen remains unidentified. The CDR3 has 15 amino acids. The J segment lost 4 bases and the V segment lost 5 bases, leaving 7 bases of the junction unmatched. Germline CDR1 reads LGHDT; CDR2 reads YNNKEL (reference sequence).

The sample consisted of peripheral blood, taken in a trial of Ad26.COV2.S vaccine versus placebo. The rearrangement uses TRBV3-1 (or the pseudogene TRBV3-2) and TRBJ2-1; the match to TRBD2 covers 8 bases. The clonotype was recovered from a person between 18 and 59 years old who received the Ad26.COV2.S COVID-19 vaccine or a placebo. CDR3 residues: CASSWTSGRYNEQFF. In DNA form, the CDR3 reads TGTGCCAGCAGCTGGACGAGCGGGAGATACAATGAGCAGTTCTTC.